This TCR beta chain was identified in a study of blood T cell repertoires in COVID-19. Per germline, CDR1 SNHLY and CDR2 FYNNEI. V was trimmed by 8 bases and J by 4 bases, leaving 11 bases between them. There are 12 residues in the CDR3. TCRdb keeps only in-frame clones here, not all; method: immunoSEQ multiplex PCR. The repertoire consists of about 170,000 clones, with less than 80% occurring once and the leading ten covering under 20%. The chain is built from TRBV2 and TRBJ2-5; no reliable D call. The sequencing input was PBMCs or T cells enriched from blood (not recorded which). The clonotype originates from a woman aged 70 to 79 in a cohort exposed to, infected with or recovered from COVID-19 (not recorded which). The DNA of the CDR3 is TGTGCCAGCCGTTACTTAACAGAGACCCAGTACTTC. Translation: CASRYLTETQYF.